This is a list of T cell receptor beta chains from one sample in a study of blood T cell repertoires in COVID-19. Sequenced by immunoSEQ multiplex PCR; TCRdb stores in-frame clones only, minus some. The profile covers tens of thousands of clones, with more than 75% appearing a single time and approximately 19% taken by the ten largest. Sequencing input: peripheral blood. The receptors derive from a human donor in a cohort sampled during active COVID-19. The CDR3 runs from the conserved cysteine through the conserved F or W. A D gene is named only where the DNA matches it firmly. Expanded clones get a size class; other rows say once, few or many, or leave the size out.

>-|TRBV19|once|TRBJ2-1
CASRQTGGEYNEQFF
TGTGCCAGCCGCCAGACTGGTGGAGAATACAATGAGCAGTTCTTC
>TRBD1|TRBV5-1|-|TRBJ1-1
CASRGQGWYTEAFF
TGCGCCAGCCGAGGACAGGGATGGTATACTGAAGCTTTCTTT
>TRBD1|TRBV7-2|once|TRBJ2-1
CASSLASTGTGNEQFF
TGTGCCAGCAGCTTAGCGTCGACAGGGACGGGGAATGAGCAGTTCTTC
>TRBD2|TRBV3-1/TRBV3-2|-|TRBJ2-1
CASSQGFTSGSEQFF
TGTGCCAGCAGCCAAGGGTTTACTAGCGGGTCTGAGCAGTTCTTC
>-|TRBV5-4|-|TRBJ2-3
CASSLGADRVTDTQYF
TGTGCCAGCAGCTTGGGGGCCGATCGCGTCACAGATACGCAGTATTTT
>-|TRBV3-1/TRBV3-2|-|TRBJ2-1
CASSRKGHSNEQFF
TGTGCCAGCAGCCGGAAGGGACACTCCAATGAGCAGTTCTTC
>-|TRBV27|-|TRBJ2-1
CASKWSSRGEQFF
TGTGCCAGCAAATGGTCTTCCAGGGGTGAGCAGTTCTTC
>-|TRBV7-8|-|TRBJ1-5
CASSTSGFYNQPQHF
TGTGCCAGCAGCACCTCAGGGTTTTACAATCAGCCCCAGCATTTT
>-|TRBV2|-|TRBJ1-5
CATSRGRSNQPQHF
TGTGCCACCTCAAGGGGCAGAAGCAATCAGCCCCAGCATTTT
>-|TRBV19|-|TRBJ2-3
CATKQPPEDTQYF
TGTGCCACGAAACAGCCCCCTGAGGATACGCAGTATTTT
>TRBD1|TRBV5-1|once|TRBJ1-5
CASRQGVDQPQHF
TGCGCCAGCAGACAGGGGGTGGATCAGCCCCAGCATTTT
>-|TRBV5-5|-|TRBJ1-5
CASSLLTYSNQPQHF
TGTGCCAGCAGCTTGTTGACATATAGCAATCAGCCCCAGCATTTT
>-|TRBV3-1/TRBV3-2|-|TRBJ1-5
CASSQQGSNQPQHF
TGTGCCAGCAGCCAGCAGGGTAGCAATCAGCCCCAGCATTTT
>-|TRBV6-5|-|TRBJ2-7
CASSYDGYEQYF
TGTGCCAGCAGTTACGACGGGTACGAGCAGTACTTC
>TRBD1|TRBV5-1|-|TRBJ2-3
CASSFNTGGTDTQYF
TGCGCCAGCAGCTTTAATACAGGGGGGACAGATACGCAGTATTTT
>TRBD1|TRBV6-5|-|TRBJ2-7
CASVLGQGITYEQYF
TGTGCCAGCGTACTGGGACAGGGGATAACTTACGAGCAGTACTTC
>-|TRBV19|few|TRBJ1-5
CASSMTRTATSNQPQHF
TGTGCCAGTAGTATGACTCGGACAGCTACTAGCAATCAGCCCCAGCATTTT
>-|TRBV9|-|TRBJ2-1
CASSAYRDFSYNEQFF
TGTGCCAGCAGCGCCTACAGGGATTTTTCATACAATGAGCAGTTCTTC
>-|TRBV28|-|TRBJ1-1
CATGQMNTEAFF
TGTGCCACCGGACAGATGAACACTGAAGCTTTCTTT
>TRBD2|TRBV7-8|once|TRBJ2-1
CASSSRGLAGDNEQFF
TGTGCCAGCAGCTCCCGGGGACTAGCGGGTGACAATGAGCAGTTCTTC
>-|TRBV28|-|TRBJ1-5
CAITGVSNQPQHF
TGTGCCATCACGGGGGTCAGCAATCAGCCCCAGCATTTT
>TRBD1|TRBV11-2|-|TRBJ1-4
CASTSMTGTPEKLFF
TGTGCCAGCACCTCGATGACAGGGACTCCTGAAAAACTGTTTTTT
>-|TRBV10-2|-|TRBJ2-7
CASSADQGYEQYF
TGCGCCAGCAGCGCAGATCAGGGGTACGAGCAGTACTTC
>-|TRBV5-1|-|TRBJ1-2
CASSLEGRGYGYTF
TGCGCCAGCAGCTTGGAGGGCAGGGGATATGGCTACACCTTC
>-|TRBV7-8|-|TRBJ2-7
CASSRVNSLSYEQYF
TGTGCCAGCAGCCGGGTTAACTCCCTCTCCTACGAGCAGTACTTC
>TRBD2|TRBV19|once|TRBJ2-3
CAGLAGSTDTQYF
TGTGCCGGACTAGCGGGGAGCACAGATACGCAGTATTTT
>-|TRBV18|-|TRBJ1-4
CASSHPTESNEKLFF
TGTGCCAGCTCACACCCGACAGAAAGTAATGAAAAACTGTTTTTT
>TRBD2|TRBV19|-|TRBJ2-5
CASTSAPGGGRKTQYF
TGTGCCAGTACCTCGGCCCCGGGGGGGGGCAGGAAGACCCAGTACTTC
>TRBD1|TRBV3-1/TRBV3-2|-|TRBJ2-4
CASSQASPRTKLGQGTLAKNIQYF
TGTGCCAGCAGCCAAGCTTCACCACGTACAAAACTGGGACAGGGAACCCTAGCCAAAAACATTCAGTACTTC
>-|TRBV6-5|-|TRBJ2-3
CASSYPRGSTDTQYF
TGTGCCAGCAGTTACCCCCGGGGGAGCACAGATACGCAGTATTTT
>TRBD2|TRBV27|-|TRBJ2-5
CASSLGGLAGVETQYF
TGTGCCAGCAGTTTAGGCGGACTAGCGGGAGTGGAGACCCAGTACTTC
>-|TRBV2|-|TRBJ2-5
CASSRDIGGEGTQYF
TGTGCCAGCAGTCGGGACATCGGAGGAGAGGGGACCCAGTACTTC
>TRBD1|TRBV6-5|-|TRBJ1-6
CASRLTGVDSPLHF
TGTGCCAGCAGACTGACAGGGGTGGATTCACCCCTCCACTTT
>TRBD1|TRBV5-4|-|TRBJ2-4
CASSSPDRGAKNIQYF
TGTGCCAGCAGCTCCCCAGACAGGGGAGCCAAAAACATTCAGTACTTC
>TRBD1|TRBV4-1|-|TRBJ1-2
CASSPGTGRGYGYTF
TGCGCCAGCAGCCCTGGGACAGGACGAGGCTATGGCTACACCTTC
>-|TRBV19|-|TRBJ1-2
CASSVRTSGDYGYTF
TGTGCCAGTAGTGTTCGGACCTCGGGGGACTATGGCTACACCTTC
>TRBD1|TRBV6-5|-|TRBJ2-7
CASSSKTGYHEQYF
TGTGCCAGCAGTTCTAAGACAGGGTACCACGAGCAGTACTTC
>TRBD1|TRBV15|few|TRBJ2-1
CATSGYRGDEQFF
TGTGCCACCAGCGGATACAGGGGGGACGAGCAGTTCTTC
>-|TRBV5-5|-|TRBJ2-3
CASSSPPLGAADTQYF
TGTGCCAGCAGCTCTCCCCCCCTAGGCGCTGCAGATACGCAGTATTTT
>-|TRBV3-1/TRBV3-2|-|TRBJ2-1
CASSQVRSALQFF
TGTGCCAGCAGCCAAGTTCGAAGCGCTCTGCAGTTCTTC
>TRBD1|TRBV14|-|TRBJ2-7
CASSGPGTGYEQYF
TGTGCCAGCAGCGGACCCGGGACAGGCTACGAGCAGTACTTC
>-|TRBV2|-|TRBJ2-7
CASSEVGGRKSSYEQYF
TGTGCCAGCAGTGAAGTGGGGGGGCGGAAGAGCTCCTACGAGCAGTACTTC
>TRBD2|TRBV5-4|-|TRBJ2-3
CASSHSGRYTDTQYF
TGTGCCAGCAGCCATAGCGGGAGGTACACAGATACGCAGTATTTT
>-|TRBV7-2|-|TRBJ1-5
CASSFGGNNQPQHF
TGTGCCAGCAGCTTTGGGGGCAACAATCAGCCCCAGCATTTT